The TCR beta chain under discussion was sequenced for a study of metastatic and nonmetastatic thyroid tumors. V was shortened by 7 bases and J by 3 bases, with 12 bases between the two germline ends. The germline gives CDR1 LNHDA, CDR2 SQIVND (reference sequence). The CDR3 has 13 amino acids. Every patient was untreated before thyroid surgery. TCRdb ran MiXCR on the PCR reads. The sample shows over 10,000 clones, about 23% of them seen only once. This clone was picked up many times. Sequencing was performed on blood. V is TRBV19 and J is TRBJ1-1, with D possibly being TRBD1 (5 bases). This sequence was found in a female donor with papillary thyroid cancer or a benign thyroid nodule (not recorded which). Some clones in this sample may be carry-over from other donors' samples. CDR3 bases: TGTGCCAGTAAGGGAAGGGGAGACACTGAAGCTTTCTTT. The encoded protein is CASKGRGDTEAFF.